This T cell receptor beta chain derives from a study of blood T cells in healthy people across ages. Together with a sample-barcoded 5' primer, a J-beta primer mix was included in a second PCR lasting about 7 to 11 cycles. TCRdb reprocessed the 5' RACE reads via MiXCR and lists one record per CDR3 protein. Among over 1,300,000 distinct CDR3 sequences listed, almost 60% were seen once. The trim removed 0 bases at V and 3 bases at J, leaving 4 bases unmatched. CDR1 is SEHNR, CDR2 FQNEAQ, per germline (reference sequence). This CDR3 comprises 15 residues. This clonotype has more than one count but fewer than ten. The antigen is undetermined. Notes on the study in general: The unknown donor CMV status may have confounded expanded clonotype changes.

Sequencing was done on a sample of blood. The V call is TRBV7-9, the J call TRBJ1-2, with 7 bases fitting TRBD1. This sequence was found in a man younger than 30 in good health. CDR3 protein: CASSLAGQPHYGYTF. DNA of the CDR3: TGTGCCAGCAGCTTAGCGGGACAGCCGCACTATGGCTACACCTTC.